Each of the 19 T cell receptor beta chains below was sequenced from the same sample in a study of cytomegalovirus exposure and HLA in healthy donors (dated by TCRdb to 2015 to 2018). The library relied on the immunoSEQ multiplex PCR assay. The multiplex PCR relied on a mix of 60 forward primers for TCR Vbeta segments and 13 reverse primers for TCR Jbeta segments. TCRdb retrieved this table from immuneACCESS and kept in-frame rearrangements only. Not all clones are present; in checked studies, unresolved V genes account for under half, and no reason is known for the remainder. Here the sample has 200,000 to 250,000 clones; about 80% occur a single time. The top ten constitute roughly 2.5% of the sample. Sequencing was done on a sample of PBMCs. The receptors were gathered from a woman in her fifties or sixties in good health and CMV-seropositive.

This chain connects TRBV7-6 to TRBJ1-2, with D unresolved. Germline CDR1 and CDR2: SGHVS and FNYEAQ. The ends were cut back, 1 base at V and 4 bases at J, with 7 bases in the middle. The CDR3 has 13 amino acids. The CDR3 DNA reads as TGTGCCAGCAGCTTAGGGACTGGCTATGGCTACACCTTC. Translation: CASSLGTGYGYTF.

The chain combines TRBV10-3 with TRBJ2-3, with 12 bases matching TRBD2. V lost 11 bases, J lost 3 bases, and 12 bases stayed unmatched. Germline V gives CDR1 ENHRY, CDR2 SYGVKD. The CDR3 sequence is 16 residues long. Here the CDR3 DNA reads TGTGCCTCGCGGATGACTAGCGGGAGTAGGACAGATACGCAGTATTTT. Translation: CASRMTSGSRTDTQYF.

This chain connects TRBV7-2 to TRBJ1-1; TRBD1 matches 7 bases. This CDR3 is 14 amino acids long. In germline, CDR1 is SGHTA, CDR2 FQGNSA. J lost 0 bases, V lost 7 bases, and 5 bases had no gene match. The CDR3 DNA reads TGTGCCAGCACCAGGGGACAGCTGAACACTGAAGCTTTCTTT. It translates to CASTRGQLNTEAFF.

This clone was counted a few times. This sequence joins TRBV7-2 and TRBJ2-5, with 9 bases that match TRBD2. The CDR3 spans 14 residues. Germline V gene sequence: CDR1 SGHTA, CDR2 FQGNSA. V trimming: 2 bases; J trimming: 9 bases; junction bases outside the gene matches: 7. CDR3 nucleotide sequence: TGTGCCAGCAGCTTAATGGCGGGGGGGGCGGCCCAGTACTTC. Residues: CASSLMAGGAAQYF.

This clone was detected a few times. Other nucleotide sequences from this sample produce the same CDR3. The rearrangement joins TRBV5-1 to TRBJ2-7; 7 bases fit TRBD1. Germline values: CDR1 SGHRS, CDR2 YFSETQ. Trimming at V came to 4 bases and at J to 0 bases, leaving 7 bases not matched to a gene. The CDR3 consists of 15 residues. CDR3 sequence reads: CASSPRTGPSYEQYF. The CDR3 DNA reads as TGCGCCAGCAGCCCTAGGACAGGACCCTCCTACGAGCAGTACTTC. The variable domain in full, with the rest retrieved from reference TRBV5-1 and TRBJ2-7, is KAGVTQTPRYLIKTRGQQVTLSCSPISGHRSVSWYQQTPGQGLQFLFEYFSETQRNKGNFPGRFSGRQFSNSRSEMNVSTLELGDSALYLCASSPRTGPSYEQYFGPGTRLTVT.

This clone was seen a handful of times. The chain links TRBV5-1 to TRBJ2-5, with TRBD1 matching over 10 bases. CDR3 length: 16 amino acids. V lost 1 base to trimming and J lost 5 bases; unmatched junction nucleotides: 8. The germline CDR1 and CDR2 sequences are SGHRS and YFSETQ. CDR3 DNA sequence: TGCGCCAGCAGCTTGCGAGGGACAGGGGACGGCGAGACCCAGTACTTC. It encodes CASSLRGTGDGETQYF.

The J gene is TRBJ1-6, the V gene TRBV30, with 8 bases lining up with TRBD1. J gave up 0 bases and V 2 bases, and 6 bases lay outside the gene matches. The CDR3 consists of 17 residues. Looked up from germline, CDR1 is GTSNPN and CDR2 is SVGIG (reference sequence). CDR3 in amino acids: CAWSRDRLSSYNSPLHF. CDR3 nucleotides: TGTGCCTGGAGTCGGGACAGGTTAAGCTCCTATAATTCACCCCTCCACTTT. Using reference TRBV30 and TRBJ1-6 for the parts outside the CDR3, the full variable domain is SQTIHQWPATLVQPVGSPLSLECTVEGTSNPNLYWYRQAAGRGLQLLFYSVGIGQISSEVPQNLSASRPQDRQFILSSKKLLLSDSGFYLCAWSRDRLSSYNSPLHFGNGTRLTVT.

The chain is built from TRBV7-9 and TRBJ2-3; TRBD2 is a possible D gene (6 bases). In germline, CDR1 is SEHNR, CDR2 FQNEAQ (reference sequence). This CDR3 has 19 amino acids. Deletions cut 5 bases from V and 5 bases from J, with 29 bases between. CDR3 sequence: CASSGKGDYVLAEVDTQYF. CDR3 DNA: TGTGCCAGCAGCGGGAAGGGAGACTATGTACTAGCAGAGGTAGATACGCAGTATTTT.

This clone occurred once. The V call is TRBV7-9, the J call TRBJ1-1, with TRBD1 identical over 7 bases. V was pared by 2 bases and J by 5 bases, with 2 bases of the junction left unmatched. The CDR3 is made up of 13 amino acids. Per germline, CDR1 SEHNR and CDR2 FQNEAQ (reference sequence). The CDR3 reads CASSLTTGTEAFF. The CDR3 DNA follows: TGTGCCAGCAGCTTAACGACAGGGACTGAAGCTTTCTTT.

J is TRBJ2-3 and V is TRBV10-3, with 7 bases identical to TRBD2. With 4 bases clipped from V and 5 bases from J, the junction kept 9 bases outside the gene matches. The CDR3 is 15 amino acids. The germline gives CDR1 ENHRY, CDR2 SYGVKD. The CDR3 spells CAISVAGLTQDTQYF. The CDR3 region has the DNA TGTGCCATCAGTGTGGCGGGACTAACACAAGATACGCAGTATTTT.

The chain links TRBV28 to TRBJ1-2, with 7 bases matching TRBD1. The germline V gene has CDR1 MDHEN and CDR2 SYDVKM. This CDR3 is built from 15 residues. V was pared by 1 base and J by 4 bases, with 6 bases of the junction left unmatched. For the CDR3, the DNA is TGTGCCAGCAGTTTATTTCGGGACAGTGTCTATGGCTACACCTTC. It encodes CASSLFRDSVYGYTF.

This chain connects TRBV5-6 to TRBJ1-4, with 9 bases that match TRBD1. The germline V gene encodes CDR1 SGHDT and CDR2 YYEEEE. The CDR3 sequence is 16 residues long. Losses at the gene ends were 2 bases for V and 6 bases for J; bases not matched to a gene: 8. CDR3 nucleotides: TGTGCCAGCAGCTTACACCTGGACAGGGGAGATGAAAAACTGTTTTTT. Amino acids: CASSLHLDRGDEKLFF. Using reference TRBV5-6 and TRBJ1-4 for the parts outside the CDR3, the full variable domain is DAGVTQSPTHLIKTRGQQVTLRCSPKSGHDTVSWYQQALGQGPQFIFQYYEEEERQRGNFPDRFSGHQFPNYSSELNVNALLLGDSALYLCASSLHLDRGDEKLFFGSGTQLSVL.

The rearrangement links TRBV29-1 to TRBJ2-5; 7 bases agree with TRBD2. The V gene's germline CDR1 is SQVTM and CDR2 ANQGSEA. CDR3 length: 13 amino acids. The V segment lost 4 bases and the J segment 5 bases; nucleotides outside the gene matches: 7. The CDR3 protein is CSVGPGGGETQYF. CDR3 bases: TGCAGCGTTGGCCCTGGGGGGGGTGAGACCCAGTACTTC.

Written as DNA, the CDR3 is TGTGCCAGCAGTGCAGACAGGGGGCCCACAGATACGCAGTATTTT. This translates into CASSADRGPTDTQYF. This chain connects TRBV2 to TRBJ2-3; TRBD1 aligns across 10 bases. Per germline, CDR1 SNHLY and CDR2 FYNNEI. CDR3 length equals 15 residues. The J segment lost 2 bases and the V segment lost 4 bases, leaving 3 bases of the junction unmatched.

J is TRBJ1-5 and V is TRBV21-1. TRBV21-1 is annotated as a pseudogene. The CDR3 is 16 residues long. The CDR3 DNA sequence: TGTGCCAGCAGCAAGCTTGCGGTCTATAGCAATCAGCCCCAGCATTTT. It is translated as CASSKLAVYSNQPQHF.

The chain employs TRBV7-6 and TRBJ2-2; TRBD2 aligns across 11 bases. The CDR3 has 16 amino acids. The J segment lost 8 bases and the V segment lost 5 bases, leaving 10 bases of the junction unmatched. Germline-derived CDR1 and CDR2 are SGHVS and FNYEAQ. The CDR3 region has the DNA TGTGCCAGCAGCCCGACTAGCGGGACGGCGGGAGGGGAGCTGTTTTTT. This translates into CASSPTSGTAGGELFF. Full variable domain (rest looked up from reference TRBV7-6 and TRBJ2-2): GAGVSQSPRYKVTKRGQDVALRCDPISGHVSLYWYRQALGQGPEFLTYFNYEAQQDKSGLPNDRFSAERPEGSISTLTIQRTEQRDSAMYRCASSPTSGTAGGELFFGEGSRLTVL.

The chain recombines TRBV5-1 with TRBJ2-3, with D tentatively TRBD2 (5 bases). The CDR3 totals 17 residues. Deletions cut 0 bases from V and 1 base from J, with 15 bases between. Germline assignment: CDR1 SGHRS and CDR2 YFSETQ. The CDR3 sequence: CASSLAPRGLGTDTQYF. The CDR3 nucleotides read TGCGCCAGCAGCTTGGCCCCTCGAGGGTTGGGCACAGATACGCAGTATTTT. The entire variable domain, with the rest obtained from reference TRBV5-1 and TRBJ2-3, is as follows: KAGVTQTPRYLIKTRGQQVTLSCSPISGHRSVSWYQQTPGQGLQFLFEYFSETQRNKGNFPGRFSGRQFSNSRSEMNVSTLELGDSALYLCASSLAPRGLGTDTQYFGPGTRLTVL.

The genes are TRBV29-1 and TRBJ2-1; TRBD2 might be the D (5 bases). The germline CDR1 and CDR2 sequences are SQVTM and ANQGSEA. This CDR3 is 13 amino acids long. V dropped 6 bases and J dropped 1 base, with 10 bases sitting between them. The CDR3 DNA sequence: TGCAGCGTCCGACTACCTTCCTACAATGAGCAGTTCTTC. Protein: CSVRLPSYNEQFF.

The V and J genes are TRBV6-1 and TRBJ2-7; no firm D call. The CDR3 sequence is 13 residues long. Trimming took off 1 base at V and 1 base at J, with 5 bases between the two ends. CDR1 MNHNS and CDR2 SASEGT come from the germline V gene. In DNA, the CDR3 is TGTGCCAGCAGTGAAGGGGCATCCTACGAGCAGTACTTC. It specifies CASSEGASYEQYF.